This T cell receptor beta chain emerged from a study of Ad26.COV2.S vaccination and SARS-CoV-2 variants. Study at large: Donor had been placed in the Ad26.COV2.S arm of the COV1001 trial.

Stated treatment: some 20 received Ad26.COV2.S at low or high dose, single or two shots; five or six received placebo; per-sample allocation not given. Sampling happened 63 days after the first vaccine or placebo injection. General observations from the study: Breadth of non-spike TCRs did not differ between vaccinees and placebo recipients. Compared with placebo recipients, vaccine recipients had higher spike-specific TCR breadth.

TCRdb's table, derived via immunoSEQ multiplex PCR, lists solely in-frame clones and lacks some. The table includes hundreds of thousands of clones, roughly 89% detected once. As to this clone: Its antigen remains unidentified.

This material consisted of peripheral blood, taken in a trial of Ad26.COV2.S vaccine versus placebo. The sequence was obtained from a person between 18 and 60 years old who received the Ad26.COV2.S COVID-19 vaccine or a placebo.

CDR3: CASSPTLTGTNEKLFF. The CDR3 DNA sequence: TGCGCCAGCAGCCCAACGCTGACAGGGACTAATGAAAAACTGTTTTTT. V and J are TRBV4-3 and TRBJ1-4; TRBD1 aligns across 7 bases. V trimming: 4 bases; J trimming: 2 bases; junction bases outside the gene matches: 7. The germline V gene has CDR1 LGHNA and CDR2 YSLEER. The CDR3 runs 16 residues.